The 24 T cell receptor beta chains below were found in one sample sequenced in a study of cytomegalovirus exposure and HLA in healthy donors (dated 2017 in TCRdb). Receptor amplification or capture employed the immunoSEQ multiplex PCR assay. For the multiplex PCR, a mixture combining 60 forward primers for TCR Vbeta segments and 13 reverse primers for TCR Jbeta segments was used. Imported from immuneACCESS, the table was reduced by TCRdb to in-frame sequences with V and J called. These copies leave out some clones; in studies compared against another copy, an unresolved V gene accounts for under half, and the cause of the remainder is not known. For this sample the table gives 250,000 to 350,000 clones, of which 75% to 90% were detected only once. The ten biggest clones cover 3.5% to 4% of the sample. Sequenced sample: PBMCs. These receptors all come from a man aged 40-50 years in good health and CMV-seropositive.

The chain joins TRBV7-6 to TRBJ2-3, with D possibly TRBD1 on 5 matching bases. This CDR3 is built from 16 residues. V lost 5 bases and J lost 0, with 15 bases in between. Germline lookup yields CDR1 SGHVS and CDR2 FNYEAQ. CDR3 sequence reads: CASSPTVAGSTDTQYF. In nucleotides, the CDR3 is TGTGCCAGCAGCCCCACCGTCGCAGGGAGCACAGATACGCAGTATTTT.

The chain recombines TRBV28 with TRBJ1-2; 9 nucleotides match TRBD1. Germline CDR1 and CDR2: MDHEN and SYDVKM. The CDR3 spans 14 residues. Trimming cost V 5 bases and J 2 bases; bases outside gene matches: 3. The CDR3 reads CASSQTGGNYGYTF. Here the CDR3 DNA reads TGTGCCAGCAGTCAGACAGGGGGAAACTATGGCTACACCTTC.

V and J are TRBV30 and TRBJ2-7, with D perhaps TRBD1 (5 bases). Trimming removed 1 base from V and 5 bases from J, with 12 bases in between. Germline values: CDR1 GTSNPN, CDR2 SVGIG (reference sequence). The CDR3 has 13 residues. In DNA form, the CDR3 reads TGTGCCTGGAGTGCGCGACAGTCCAACGAGCAGTACTTC. As protein: CAWSARQSNEQYF.

The chain joins TRBV6-6 to TRBJ2-1; D perhaps matches TRBD2 (5 bases). The CDR3 contains 13 residues. Deletions cut 7 bases from V and 1 base from J, with 8 bases between. Germline CDR1 is MNHNY and CDR2 is SVGAGI (reference sequence). The CDR3 DNA reads TGTGCCAGCATCTCGGGGTCCTACAATGAGCAGTTCTTC. It specifies CASISGSYNEQFF.

CDR3 protein: CASGRTSVGGELFF. The CDR3 region has the DNA TGTGCCAGTGGACGGACTAGCGTGGGCGGGGAGCTGTTTTTT. The chain links TRBV19 to TRBJ2-2; TRBD2 aligns across 9 bases. The CDR3 is 14 amino acids. V was clipped by 8 bases and J by 7 bases; unmatched bases: 8. Per the germline V gene, CDR1 is LNHDA and CDR2 is SQIVND (reference sequence).

This clone appeared once. The chain is built from TRBV9 and TRBJ2-7; TRBD1 aligns across 10 bases. V trimming: 4 bases; J trimming: 4 bases; junction bases outside the gene matches: 8. Germline values: CDR1 SGDLS, CDR2 YYNGEE. This CDR3 region has 15 residues. The DNA for the CDR3 is TGTGCCAGCAGCCCTTGGGGGACAGGGGCTTACGAGCAGTACTTC. Translation gives CASSPWGTGAYEQYF.

This chain connects TRBV5-4 to TRBJ2-3; 12 bases match TRBD2. The CDR3 contains 18 residues. The V segment lost 0 bases and the J segment 2 bases; nucleotides outside the gene matches: 7. Germline CDR1 is SGHNT and CDR2 is YYREEE (reference sequence). CDR3 in DNA: TGTGCCAGCAGCTTGGCGGGGGCTAGCGGGAGGGCCACAGATACGCAGTATTTT. Translated, it gives CASSLAGASGRATDTQYF.

The rearrangement links TRBV18 to TRBJ2-7; D is possibly TRBD2 (6 bases). The CDR3 is 14 residues long. Germline values: CDR1 KGHSH, CDR2 LQKENI. The V and J ends lost 2 bases and 4 bases respectively, with 12 bases between them. CDR3 loop: CASSPTGGMYEQYF. The CDR3 region has the DNA TGTGCCAGCTCACCAACTGGCGGGATGTACGAGCAGTACTTC.

V gene TRBV4-1 combines with J gene TRBJ2-2, with TRBD2 identical over 9 bases. CDR3 size: 17 residues. V lost 0 bases and J lost 5; bases outside the gene matches: 7. Germline loops: CDR1 MGHRA, CDR2 YSYEKL. In nucleotides, the CDR3 is TGCGCCAGCAGCCAAGATTTCCGAGCGGGAGGTACCGGGGAGCTGTTTTTT. Its translation: CASSQDFRAGGTGELFF.

The table lists this clone with a few counts. The rearrangement links TRBV30 to TRBJ1-4, with D possibly TRBD1 on 5 matching bases. V lost 8 bases and J 8 bases, leaving 12 bases between the germline ends. The CDR3 runs 11 residues. CDR1 is GTSNPN and CDR2 is SVGIG in the germline V gene (reference sequence). The CDR3, as DNA: TGTGCCCGCGCGCAGGGAGAAAAACTGTTTTTT. This encodes CARAQGEKLFF.

J is TRBJ1-6 and V is TRBV5-6; 7 bases are a match to TRBD1. Losses at the gene ends were 4 bases for V and 8 bases for J; bases not matched to a gene: 6. The length of the CDR3 is 14 residues. Germline V lookup: CDR1 SGHDT, CDR2 YYEEEE. CDR3 protein: CASSLNRGDSPLHF. The CDR3 coding sequence is TGTGCCAGCAGCCTCAACAGGGGTGATTCACCCCTCCACTTT.

This sequence joins TRBV27 and TRBJ1-3; D unresolved. The germline CDR1 and CDR2 sequences are MNHEY and SMNVEV (reference sequence). The CDR3 has 15 amino acids. V was shortened by 4 bases and J by 2 bases, with 12 bases between the two germline ends. The CDR3 bases are TGTGCCAGCAGTTATAGAGGAGGGACTGGAAACACCATATATTTT. The encoded protein is CASSYRGGTGNTIYF.

The V call is TRBV28, the J call TRBJ1-5; TRBD1 might be the D (5 bases). Germline CDR1 MDHEN, CDR2 SYDVKM. Deletions cut 5 bases from V and 6 bases from J, with 14 bases between. The CDR3 loop spans 14 amino acids. The CDR3 DNA follows: TGTGCCAGCAGTCAGGCAGGGTTAACTCAGCCCCAGCATTTT. It yields the protein CASSQAGLTQPQHF.

This sequence joins TRBV4-3 and TRBJ1-5, with D tentatively TRBD1 (6 bases). The CDR3 covers 15 residues. Per the germline V gene, CDR1 is LGHNA and CDR2 is YSLEER. V was pared by 1 base and J by 4 bases, with 11 bases between. CDR3 in amino acids: CASSQGKGVNQPQHF. DNA for the CDR3: TGCGCCAGCAGCCAAGGGAAGGGGGTTAATCAGCCCCAGCATTTT.

V and J are TRBV19 and TRBJ2-1; 10 nucleotides agree with TRBD1. The V gene's germline CDR1 is LNHDA and CDR2 SQIVND (reference sequence). V was clipped by 6 bases and J by 8 bases; unmatched bases: 7. The length of the CDR3 is 14 residues. For the CDR3, the DNA is TGTGCCAGTAGCCTGGACAGGGGGGCCGATGAGCAGTTCTTC. Residues: CASSLDRGADEQFF.

This sequence joins TRBV29-1 and TRBJ1-6; 9 positions match TRBD1. CDR3 length equals 17 residues. V was pared by 4 bases and J by 0 bases, with 7 bases of the junction left unmatched. CDR1 and CDR2 from the germline V gene are SQVTM and ANQGSEA. The CDR3 DNA sequence: TGCAGCGTTGTCGGGACAGGGAAGAGCTCCTATAATTCACCCCTCCACTTT. This translates into CSVVGTGKSSYNSPLHF.

V is TRBV2 and J is TRBJ2-7, with D possibly being TRBD1 (5 bases). Germline V lookup: CDR1 SNHLY, CDR2 FYNNEI. The CDR3 contains 12 residues. V was trimmed by 6 bases and J by 6 bases, leaving 12 bases between them. In DNA, the CDR3 is TGTGCCAGCAGAGTGGACAATCGCGAGCAGTACTTC. Its protein is CASRVDNREQYF.

This chain uses TRBV6-5 with TRBJ1-5; 8 bases agree with TRBD1. The CDR3 has 14 residues. V shed 7 bases and J 7 bases; nucleotides not matched to a gene: 9. Germline values: CDR1 MNHEY, CDR2 SVGAGI. CDR3 bases: TGTGCCAGCACCCCAGGACAGGGAATACAGCCCCAGCATTTT. Amino acids: CASTPGQGIQPQHF.

The CDR3 DNA follows: TGTGCCAGCAGTGAATTAGCGGGAGGGCACAATGAGCAGTTCTTC. It specifies CASSELAGGHNEQFF. This chain joins TRBV2 and TRBJ2-1; 11 nucleotides agree with TRBD2. The ends lost 2 bases at V and 5 bases at J; junction bases unmatched: 2. This CDR3 has 15 residues. Looked up from germline, CDR1 is SNHLY and CDR2 is FYNNEI.

The sample holds one count of this clone. The chain joins TRBV29-1 to TRBJ1-5; D is perhaps TRBD1 (5 bases). CDR1 and CDR2 (germline): SQVTM, ANQGSEA. This CDR3 has 12 residues. Deletions cut 6 bases from V and 4 bases from J, with 10 bases between. CDR3 region: CSVMGGNQPQHF. The CDR3 DNA reads as TGCAGCGTAATGGGGGGGAATCAGCCCCAGCATTTT.

The CDR3 nucleotides read TGTGCCAGCTCGTCCGGGACAGAAGCCTACGAGCAGTACTTC. As protein: CASSSGTEAYEQYF. The chain uses TRBV18 and TRBJ2-7, with 7 bases that match TRBD1. Germline lookup yields CDR1 KGHSH and CDR2 LQKENI. V dropped 6 bases and J dropped 2; count of bases not matched to a gene: 7. The CDR3 covers 14 residues.

The chain couples TRBV6-5 to TRBJ2-5, with 7 positions matching TRBD1. This CDR3 has 15 residues. V trimming: 2 bases; J trimming: 6 bases; junction bases outside the gene matches: 9. The germline gives CDR1 MNHEY, CDR2 SVGAGI. The CDR3 reads CASSYTSGQRKTQYF. The CDR3 bases are TGTGCCAGCAGTTACACCTCGGGACAGAGAAAGACCCAGTACTTC.

The genes are TRBV7-3 and TRBJ2-5; D is unclear. The germline V gene has CDR1 SGHTA and CDR2 FQGTGA. V lost 5 bases and J 4 bases, leaving 11 bases between the germline ends. The CDR3 consists of 13 residues. The CDR3 protein is CASSSLTGETQYF. The CDR3 DNA sequence: TGTGCCAGCAGCAGCCTAACGGGAGAGACCCAGTACTTC. Looking up the rest from reference TRBV7-3 and TRBJ2-5 gives the full variable domain: GAGVSQTPSNKVTEKGKYVELRCDPISGHTALYWYRQSLGQGPEFLIYFQGTGAADDSGLPNDRFFAVRPEGSVSTLKIQRTERGDSAVYLCASSSLTGETQYFGPGTRLLVL.

The chain recombines TRBV2 with TRBJ2-5, with 8 bases matching TRBD2. This CDR3 spans 14 amino acids. Trimming cost V 6 bases and J 4 bases; bases outside gene matches: 7. Germline V CDR1 and CDR2: SNHLY, FYNNEI. The CDR3 nucleotides are TGTGCCAGCAGCGGCGGACTAGCAAGAGAGACCCAGTACTTC. Translation gives CASSGGLARETQYF.